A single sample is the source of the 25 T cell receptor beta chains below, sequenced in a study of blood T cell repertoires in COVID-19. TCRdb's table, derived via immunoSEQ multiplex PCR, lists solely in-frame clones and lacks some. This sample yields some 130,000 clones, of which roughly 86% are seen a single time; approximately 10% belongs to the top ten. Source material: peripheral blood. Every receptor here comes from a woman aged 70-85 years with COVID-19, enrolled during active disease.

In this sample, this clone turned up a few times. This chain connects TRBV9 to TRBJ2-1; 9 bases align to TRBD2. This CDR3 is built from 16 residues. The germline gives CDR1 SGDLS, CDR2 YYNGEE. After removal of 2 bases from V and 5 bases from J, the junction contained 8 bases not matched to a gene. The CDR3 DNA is TGTGCCAGCAGCGTGATCGGGACTAGCTCACACAATGAGCAGTTCTTC. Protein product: CASSVIGTSSHNEQFF.

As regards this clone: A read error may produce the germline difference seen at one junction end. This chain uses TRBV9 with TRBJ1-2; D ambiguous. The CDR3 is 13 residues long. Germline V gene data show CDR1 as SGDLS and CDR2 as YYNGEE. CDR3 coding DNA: TGTGCCAGCAGCGTAGATGGAGCAGACTCCCTCGACTTC. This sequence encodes CASSVDGADSLDF. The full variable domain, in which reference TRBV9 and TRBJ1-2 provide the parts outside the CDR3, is DSGVTQTPKHLITATGQRVTLRCSPRSGDLSVYWYQQSLDQGLQFLIQYYNGEERAKGNILERFSAQQFPDLHSELNLSSLELGDSALYFCASSVDGADSLDFGSGTRLTVV.

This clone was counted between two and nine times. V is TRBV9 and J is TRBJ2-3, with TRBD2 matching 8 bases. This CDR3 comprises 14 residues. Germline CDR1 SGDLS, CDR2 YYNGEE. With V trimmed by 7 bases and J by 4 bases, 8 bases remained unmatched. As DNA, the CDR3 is TGTGCCAGCTCCCGACTAGCGAGACCAGATACGCAGTATTTT. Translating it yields CASSRLARPDTQYF. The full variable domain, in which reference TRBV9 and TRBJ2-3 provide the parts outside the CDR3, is DSGVTQTPKHLITATGQRVTLRCSPRSGDLSVYWYQQSLDQGLQFLIQYYNGEERAKGNILERFSAQQFPDLHSELNLSSLELGDSALYFCASSRLARPDTQYFGPGTRLTVL.

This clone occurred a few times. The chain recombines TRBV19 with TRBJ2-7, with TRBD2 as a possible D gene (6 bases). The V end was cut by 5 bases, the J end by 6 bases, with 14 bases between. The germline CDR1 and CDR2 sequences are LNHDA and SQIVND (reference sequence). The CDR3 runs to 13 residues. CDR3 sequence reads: CASSDSGFSEQYF. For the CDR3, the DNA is TGTGCCAGTAGTGACAGCGGGTTCTCCGAGCAGTACTTC. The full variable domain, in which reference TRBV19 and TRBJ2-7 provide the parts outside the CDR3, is DGGITQSPKYLFRKEGQNVTLSCEQNLNHDAMYWYRQDPGQGLRLIYYSQIVNDFQKGDIAEGYSVSREKKESFPLTVTSAQKNPTAFYLCASSDSGFSEQYFGPGTRLTVT.

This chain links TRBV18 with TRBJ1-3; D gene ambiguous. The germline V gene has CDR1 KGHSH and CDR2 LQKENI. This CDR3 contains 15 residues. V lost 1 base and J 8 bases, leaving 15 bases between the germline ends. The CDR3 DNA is TGTGCCAGCTCACCACTCTTTGGAGGGAAGGACACCATATATTTT. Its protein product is CASSPLFGGKDTIYF.

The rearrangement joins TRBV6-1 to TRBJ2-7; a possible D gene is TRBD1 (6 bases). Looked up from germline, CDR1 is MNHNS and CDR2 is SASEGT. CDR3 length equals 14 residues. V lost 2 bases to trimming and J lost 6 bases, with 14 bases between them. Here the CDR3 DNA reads TGTGCCAGCAGTGAAATTTGGGCGACAGGCGAGCAGTACTTC. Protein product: CASSEIWATGEQYF.

The CDR3 sequence is CASSSGGFNEKLFF. The CDR3 DNA reads TGTGCCAGCAGTTCAGGGGGGTTTAATGAAAAACTGTTTTTT. The V gene is TRBV6-5, the J gene TRBJ1-4; the match to TRBD1 covers 7 bases. CDR3 length: 14 amino acids. The V gene's germline CDR1 is MNHEY and CDR2 SVGAGI. After removal of 4 bases from V and 4 bases from J, the junction contained 3 bases not matched to a gene.

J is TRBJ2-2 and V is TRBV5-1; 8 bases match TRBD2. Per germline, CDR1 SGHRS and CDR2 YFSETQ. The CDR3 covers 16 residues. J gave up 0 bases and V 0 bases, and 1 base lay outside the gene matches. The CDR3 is CASSLELAANTGELFF. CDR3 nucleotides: TGCGCCAGCAGCTTGGAACTAGCGGCGAACACCGGGGAGCTGTTTTTT.

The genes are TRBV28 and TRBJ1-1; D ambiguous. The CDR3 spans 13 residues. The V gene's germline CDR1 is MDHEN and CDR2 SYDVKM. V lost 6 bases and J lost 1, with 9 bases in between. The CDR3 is CASRQFQNTEAFF. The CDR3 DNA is TGTGCCAGCAGACAGTTCCAGAACACTGAAGCTTTCTTT.

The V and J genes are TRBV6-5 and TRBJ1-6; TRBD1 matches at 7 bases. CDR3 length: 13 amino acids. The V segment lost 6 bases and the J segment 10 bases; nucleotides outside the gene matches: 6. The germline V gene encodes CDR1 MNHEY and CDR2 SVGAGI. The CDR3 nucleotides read TGTGCCAGCAGGCCCGACAGGGACTCACCCCTCCACTTT. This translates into CASRPDRDSPLHF.

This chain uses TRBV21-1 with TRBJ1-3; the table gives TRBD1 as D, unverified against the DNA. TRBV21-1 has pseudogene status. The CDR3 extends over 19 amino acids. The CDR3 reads CASSKSRRVGSLSENTIYF. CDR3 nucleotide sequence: TGTGCCAGCAGCAAATCCCGCAGGGTCGGCAGCTTGAGTGAAAACACCATATATTTT.

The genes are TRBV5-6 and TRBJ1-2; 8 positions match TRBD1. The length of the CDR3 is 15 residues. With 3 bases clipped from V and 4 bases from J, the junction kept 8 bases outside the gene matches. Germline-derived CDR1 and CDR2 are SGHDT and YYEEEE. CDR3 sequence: CASSSATGGGYGYTF. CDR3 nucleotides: TGTGCCAGCAGCTCCGCTACAGGGGGAGGCTATGGCTACACCTTC.

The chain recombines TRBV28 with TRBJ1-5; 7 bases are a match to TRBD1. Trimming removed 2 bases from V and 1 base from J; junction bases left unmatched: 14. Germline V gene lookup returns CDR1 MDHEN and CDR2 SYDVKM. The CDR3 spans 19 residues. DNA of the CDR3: TGTGCCAGCAGTTTACCGTGGCCCCGACAGGGAACGAGCAATCAGCCCCAGCATTTT. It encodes CASSLPWPRQGTSNQPQHF.

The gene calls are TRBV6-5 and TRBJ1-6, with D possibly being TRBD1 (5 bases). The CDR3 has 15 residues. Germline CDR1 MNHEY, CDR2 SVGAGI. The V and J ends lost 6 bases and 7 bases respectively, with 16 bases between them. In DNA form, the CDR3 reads TGTGCCAGCAGGGCCCAACAGGAGAGGAATTCACCCCTCCACTTT. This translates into CASRAQQERNSPLHF.

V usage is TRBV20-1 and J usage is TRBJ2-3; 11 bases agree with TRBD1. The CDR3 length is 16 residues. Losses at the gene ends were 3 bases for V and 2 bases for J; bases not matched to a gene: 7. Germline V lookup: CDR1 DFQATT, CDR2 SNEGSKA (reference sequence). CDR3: CSASGGTGGLTDTQYF. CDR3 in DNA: TGCAGTGCTAGTGGGGGGACAGGGGGTCTCACAGATACGCAGTATTTT.

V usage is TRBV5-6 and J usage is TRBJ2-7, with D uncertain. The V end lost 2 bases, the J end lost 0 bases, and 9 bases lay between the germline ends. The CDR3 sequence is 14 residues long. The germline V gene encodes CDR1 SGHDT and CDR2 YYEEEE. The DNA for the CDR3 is TGTGCCAGCAGCTTTTTCGGCGGCTCCTACGAGCAGTACTTC. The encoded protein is CASSFFGGSYEQYF. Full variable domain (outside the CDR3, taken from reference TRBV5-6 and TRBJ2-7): DAGVTQSPTHLIKTRGQQVTLRCSPKSGHDTVSWYQQALGQGPQFIFQYYEEEERQRGNFPDRFSGHQFPNYSSELNVNALLLGDSALYLCASSFFGGSYEQYFGPGTRLTVT.

CDR3 in DNA: TGTGCCAGCAGTCCCAGCGGGGGGGGTTACGAGCAGTACTTC. Its translation: CASSPSGGGYEQYF. V usage is TRBV27 and J usage is TRBJ2-7; TRBD2 agrees at 10 bases. Germline V CDR1 and CDR2: MNHEY, SMNVEV (reference sequence). Germline trimming cut 5 bases from V and 4 bases from J; bases unmatched to any gene: 5. The CDR3 sequence is 14 residues long.

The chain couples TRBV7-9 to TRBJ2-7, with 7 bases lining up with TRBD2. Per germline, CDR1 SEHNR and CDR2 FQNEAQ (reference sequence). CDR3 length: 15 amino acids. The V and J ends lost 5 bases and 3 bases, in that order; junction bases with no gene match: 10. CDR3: CASSPAGWFFYEQYF. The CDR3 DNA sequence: TGTGCCAGCAGCCCAGCGGGGTGGTTTTTCTACGAGCAGTACTTC.

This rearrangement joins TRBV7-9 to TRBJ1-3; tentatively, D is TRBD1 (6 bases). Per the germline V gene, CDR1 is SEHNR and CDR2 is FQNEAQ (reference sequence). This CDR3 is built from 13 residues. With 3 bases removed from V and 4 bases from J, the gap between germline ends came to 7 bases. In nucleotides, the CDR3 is TGTGCCAGCAGCTTCACAGGGGGAAACACCATATATTTT. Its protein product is CASSFTGGNTIYF.

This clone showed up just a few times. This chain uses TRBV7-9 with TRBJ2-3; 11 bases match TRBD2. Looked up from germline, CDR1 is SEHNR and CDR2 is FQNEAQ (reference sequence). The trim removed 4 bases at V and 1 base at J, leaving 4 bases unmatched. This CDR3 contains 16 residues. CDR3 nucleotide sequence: TGTGCCAGCAGCTCTACGACTAGCGGGGGCACAGATACGCAGTATTTT. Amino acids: CASSSTTSGGTDTQYF.

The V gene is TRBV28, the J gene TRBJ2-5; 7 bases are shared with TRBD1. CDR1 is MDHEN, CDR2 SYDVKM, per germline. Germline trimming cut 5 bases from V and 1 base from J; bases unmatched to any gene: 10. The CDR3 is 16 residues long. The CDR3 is CASSPQGLGVQETQYF. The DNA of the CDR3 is TGTGCCAGCAGTCCACAGGGGTTGGGGGTCCAAGAGACCCAGTACTTC.

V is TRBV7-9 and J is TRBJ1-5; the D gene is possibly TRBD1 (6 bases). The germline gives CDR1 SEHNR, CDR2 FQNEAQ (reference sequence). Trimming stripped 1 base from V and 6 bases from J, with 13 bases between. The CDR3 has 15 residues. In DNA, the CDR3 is TGTGCCAGCAGCTTAGGAGGGGGAAGGGGTCAGCCCCAGCATTTT. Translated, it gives CASSLGGGRGQPQHF.

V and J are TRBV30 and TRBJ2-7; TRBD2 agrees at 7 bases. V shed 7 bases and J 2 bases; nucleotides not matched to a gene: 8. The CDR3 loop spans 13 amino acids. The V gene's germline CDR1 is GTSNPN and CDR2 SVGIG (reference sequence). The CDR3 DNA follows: TGTGCCTTTCGGGGGGAGGGTCCCTACGAGCAGTACTTC. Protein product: CAFRGEGPYEQYF.

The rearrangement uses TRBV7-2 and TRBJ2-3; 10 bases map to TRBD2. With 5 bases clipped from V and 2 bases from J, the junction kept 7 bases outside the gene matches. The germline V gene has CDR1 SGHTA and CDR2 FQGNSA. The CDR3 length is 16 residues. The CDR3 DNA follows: TGTGCCAGCAGCCCAGCTAGCGGGGGACCCACAGATACGCAGTATTTT. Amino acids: CASSPASGGPTDTQYF.

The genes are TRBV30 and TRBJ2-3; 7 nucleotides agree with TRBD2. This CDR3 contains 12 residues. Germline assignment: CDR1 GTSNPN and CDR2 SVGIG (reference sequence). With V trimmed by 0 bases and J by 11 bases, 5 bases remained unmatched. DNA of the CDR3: TGTGCCTGGAGTGTAAGCGGGGCGTGGCAGTATTTT. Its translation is CAWSVSGAWQYF.